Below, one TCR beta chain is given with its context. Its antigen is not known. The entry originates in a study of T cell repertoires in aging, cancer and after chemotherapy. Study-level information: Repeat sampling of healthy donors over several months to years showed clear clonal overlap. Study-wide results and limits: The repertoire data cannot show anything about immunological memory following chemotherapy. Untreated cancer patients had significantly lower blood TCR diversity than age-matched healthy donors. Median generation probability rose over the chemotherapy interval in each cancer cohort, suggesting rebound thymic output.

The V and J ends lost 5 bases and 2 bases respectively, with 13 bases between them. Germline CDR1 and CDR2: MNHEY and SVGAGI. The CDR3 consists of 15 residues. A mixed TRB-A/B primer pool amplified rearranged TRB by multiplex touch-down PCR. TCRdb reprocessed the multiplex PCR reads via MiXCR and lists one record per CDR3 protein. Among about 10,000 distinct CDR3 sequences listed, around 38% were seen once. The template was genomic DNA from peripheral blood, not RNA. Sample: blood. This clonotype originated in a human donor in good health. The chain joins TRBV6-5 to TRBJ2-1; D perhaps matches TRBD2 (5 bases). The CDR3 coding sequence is TGTGCCAGCAGTCTCGCGGGCAGTCCCTACAATGAGCAGTTCTTC. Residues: CASSLAGSPYNEQFF.